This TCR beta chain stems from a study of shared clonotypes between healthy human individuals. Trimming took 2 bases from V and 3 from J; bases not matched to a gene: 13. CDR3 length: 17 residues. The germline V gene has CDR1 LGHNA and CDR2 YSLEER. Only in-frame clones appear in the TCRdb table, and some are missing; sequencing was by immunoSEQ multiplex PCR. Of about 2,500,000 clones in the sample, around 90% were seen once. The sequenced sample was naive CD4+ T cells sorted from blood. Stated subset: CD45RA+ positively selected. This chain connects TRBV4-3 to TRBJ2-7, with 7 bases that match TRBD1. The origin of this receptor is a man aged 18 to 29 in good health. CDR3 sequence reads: CASSQQSTGRASYEQYF. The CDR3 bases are TGCGCCAGCAGCCAACAGTCGACAGGGCGCGCGAGCTACGAGCAGTACTTC.